This T cell receptor beta chain was observed in a study of cytomegalovirus exposure and HLA in healthy donors. Study-wide context: About 85 million unique TCR sequences came from HLA-typed donors in an early release.

This clone came up a few times. Per germline, CDR1 SQVTM and CDR2 ANQGSEA. This CDR3 is 12 amino acids long. V lost 7 bases and J 3 bases, leaving 12 bases between the germline ends. The PCR ran on 60 Vbeta and 13 Jbeta primers. The method was immunoSEQ multiplex PCR; TCRdb's version includes in-frame clones alone and lacks a portion of them. This table has about 190,000 clones, more than 75% appearing once. This TCR was sampled from a woman aged 45-59 years in good health and CMV-seronegative. This chain joins TRBV29-1 and TRBJ1-1; D might be TRBD1 (5 bases). The specimen sequenced was PBMCs. The CDR3 region is CSASTGDTEAFF. For the CDR3, the DNA is TGCAGCGCCAGTACGGGGGACACTGAAGCTTTCTTT.